These 3 T cell receptor beta chains share one sample of origin, sequenced in a study of response to subunit inactivated influenza vaccine. TCRdb called the RT-PCR reads again in MiXCR, with one record for every CDR3 protein. This table holds some 200,000 distinct CDR3 sequences, 9.5% to 15% found once. Separately, the same data were catalogued under a study of T cells expressing NK-cell markers. That source notes: 5'RACE template switching with UMIs generated TCR beta cDNA.

Sequences were derived from CD8+ T cells sorted from PBMCs, sampled less than 13 days after vaccination. These receptors all stem from a man aged 45-60 years who received an inactivated influenza vaccine.

This clonotype was picked up many times. The rearrangement uses TRBV13 and TRBJ2-4; D could derive from TRBD1 or TRBD2 (5 bases each). V lost 2 bases to trimming and J lost 6 bases, with 17 bases between them. Germline V gene data show CDR1 as PRHDT and CDR2 as FYEKMQ (reference sequence). The CDR3 is 16 amino acids. The DNA for the CDR3 is TGTGCCAGCAGCTTACGGGGCAGCCGCCTAAGAAACATTCAGTACTTC. Its translation is CASSLRGSRLRNIQYF.

In this sample, this clonotype turned up many times. The chain uses TRBV6-1 and TRBJ2-2, with no clear D. Germline V lookup: CDR1 MNHNS, CDR2 SASEGT. This CDR3 is built from 13 residues. The ends were cut back, 5 bases at V and 4 bases at J, with 8 bases in the middle. The CDR3 protein is CASSPSGTGELFF. As DNA, the CDR3 is TGTGCCAGCAGTCCCTCCGGCACCGGGGAGCTGTTTTTT.

This sequence joins TRBV7-9 and TRBJ2-3; 7 bases are a match to TRBD2. The CDR3 has 16 amino acids. Germline CDR1 SEHNR, CDR2 FQNEAQ (reference sequence). The trim removed 5 bases at V and 4 bases at J, leaving 12 bases unmatched. The CDR3 sequence: CASSPTREEGADTQYF. For the CDR3, the DNA is TGTGCCAGCAGCCCGACCCGGGAGGAGGGCGCAGATACGCAGTATTTT.